Listed here is a single T cell receptor beta chain. Its target is unknown. With 4 bases removed from V and 0 bases from J, the gap between germline ends came to 13 bases. This CDR3 contains 16 residues. From germline, CDR1 is SGHAT and CDR2 FQNNGV. Genomic DNA of each subset was evenly split across several immunoSEQ plates. This table comes from immunoSEQ multiplex PCR, and its TCRdb copy is limited to in-frame clones, with some not included. The sample yields roughly 2.1 million clones, 90% to 95% seen once. Terminally differentiated effector memory CD45RA+ cells were excluded from the naive CD8 cells, which were CD45RO-negative and positively selected for CCR7. Adult Caucasians living in Nashville, Tennessee made up all of the donors. This sample stems from a study of shared clonotypes between healthy human individuals. Study-wide results and limits: On the whole, naive subsets had larger estimated richness than memory subsets had.

The receptor's source is a man between 18 and 35 years old in good health. Some clones in this sample may be carry-over from other donors' samples. Material: naive CD8+ T cells from PBMCs. V is TRBV11-2 and J is TRBJ1-5; possible D gene TRBD1, 5 bases. CDR3 DNA: TGTGCCAGCAGCTCCTCCCCCGGGGGTAGCAATCAGCCCCAGCATTTT. Its protein product is CASSSSPGGSNQPQHF.